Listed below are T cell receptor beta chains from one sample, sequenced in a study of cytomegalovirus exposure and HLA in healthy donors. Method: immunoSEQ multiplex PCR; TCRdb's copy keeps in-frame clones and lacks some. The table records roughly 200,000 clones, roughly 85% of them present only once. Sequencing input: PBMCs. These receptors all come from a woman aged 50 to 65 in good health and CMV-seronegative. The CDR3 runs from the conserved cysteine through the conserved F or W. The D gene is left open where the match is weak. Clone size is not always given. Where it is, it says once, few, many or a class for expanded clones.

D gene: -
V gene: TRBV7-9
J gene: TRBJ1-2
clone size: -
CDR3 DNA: TGTGCCCTTGGAGGGGACTACACCTTC
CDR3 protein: CALGGDYTF

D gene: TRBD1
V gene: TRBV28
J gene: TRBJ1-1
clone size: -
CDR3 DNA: TGTGCCAGCAGCTCCGGGACAGGGAGAACTGAAGCTTTCTTT
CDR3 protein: CASSSGTGRTEAFF

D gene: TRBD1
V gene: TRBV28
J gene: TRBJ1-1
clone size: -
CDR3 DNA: TGTGCCAGCAGCCAATGGACAGGGAGGAACACTGAAGCTTTCTTT
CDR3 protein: CASSQWTGRNTEAFF

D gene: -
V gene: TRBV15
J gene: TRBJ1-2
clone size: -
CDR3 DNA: TGTGCCACCAGCAGGGGGGCTTACGGCTACACCTTC
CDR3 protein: CATSRGAYGYTF

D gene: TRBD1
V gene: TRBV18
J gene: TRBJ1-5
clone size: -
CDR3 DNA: TGTGCCAGCTCATCAATACAGGGGGCAAGCAATCAGCCCCAGCATTTT
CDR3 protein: CASSSIQGASNQPQHF

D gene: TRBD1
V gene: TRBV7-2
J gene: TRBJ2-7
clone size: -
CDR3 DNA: TGTGCCAGCAGTAGAGGGGGCGGGTACGAGCAGTACTTC
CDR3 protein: CASSRGGGYEQYF

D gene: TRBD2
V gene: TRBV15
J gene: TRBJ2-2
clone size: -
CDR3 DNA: TGTGCCACCAGCAGAGATAAGAAAGCGGGGGTCACCGGGGAGCTGTTTTTT
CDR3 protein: CATSRDKKAGVTGELFF

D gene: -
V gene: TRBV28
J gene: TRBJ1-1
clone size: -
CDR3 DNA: TGTGCCAGCAGTTTATCCTCAGGGTACACTGAAGCTTTCTTT
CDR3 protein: CASSLSSGYTEAFF

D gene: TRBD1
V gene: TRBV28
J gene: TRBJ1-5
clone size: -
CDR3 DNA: TGTGCCAGCAGGCCCTCACAGGGGGCGCGTGGCAATCAGCCCCAGCATTTT
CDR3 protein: CASRPSQGARGNQPQHF

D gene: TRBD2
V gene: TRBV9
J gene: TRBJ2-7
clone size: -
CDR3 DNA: TGTGCCAGCAGCCCGGAGGGAGGGACTAGGGGATGGTACGAGCAGTACTTC
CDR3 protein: CASSPEGGTRGWYEQYF

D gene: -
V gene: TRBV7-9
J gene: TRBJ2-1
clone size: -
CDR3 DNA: TGTGCCAGCAGCTGGGCTTTCGGTGCGACCACCTACAATGAGCAGTTCTTC
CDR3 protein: CASSWAFGATTYNEQFF

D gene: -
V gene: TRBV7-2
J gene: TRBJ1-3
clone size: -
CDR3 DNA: TGTGCCAGCAGCTTAGCGATTTTAGGTCGGCAGGGGAAATCTGGAAACACCATATATTTT
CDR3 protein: CASSLAILGRQGKSGNTIYF

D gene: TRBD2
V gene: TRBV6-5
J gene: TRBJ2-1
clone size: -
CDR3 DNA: TGTGCCAGCAGTTACTCGGGACTAGCGGGAGTGGATGAGCAGTTCTTC
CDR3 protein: CASSYSGLAGVDEQFF

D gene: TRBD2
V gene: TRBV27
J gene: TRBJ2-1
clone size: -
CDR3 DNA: TGTGCCAGCGGGGGGCTAGCGGGAGGGAGGTCCTACAATGAGCAGTTCTTC
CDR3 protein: CASGGLAGGRSYNEQFF

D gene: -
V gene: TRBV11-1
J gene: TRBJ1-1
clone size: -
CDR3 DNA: TGTGCCAGCAGCTTAACAGGGCGGAACACTGAAGCTTTCTTT
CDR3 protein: CASSLTGRNTEAFF

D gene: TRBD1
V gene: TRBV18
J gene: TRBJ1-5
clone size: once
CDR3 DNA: TGTGCCAGCTCACAGGGACAGCCCCATCAGCCCCAGCATTTT
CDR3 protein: CASSQGQPHQPQHF

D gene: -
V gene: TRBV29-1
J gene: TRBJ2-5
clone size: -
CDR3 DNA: TGCAGCGTTGGGCCAGGGCAAGAGACCCAGTACTTC
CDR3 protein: CSVGPGQETQYF

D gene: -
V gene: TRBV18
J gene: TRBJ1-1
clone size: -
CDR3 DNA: TGTGCCAGCTCACCCACAAGACAGCTTGAAGCTTTCTTT
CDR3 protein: CASSPTRQLEAFF

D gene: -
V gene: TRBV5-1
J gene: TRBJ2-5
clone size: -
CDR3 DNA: TGCGCCAGCAGCTTGAACAGGGCAGAGACCCAGTACTTC
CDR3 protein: CASSLNRAETQYF

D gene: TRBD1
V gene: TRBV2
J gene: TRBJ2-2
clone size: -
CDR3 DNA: TGTGCCAGCAGTCTACAGGGGTCGGCCATCCCCGGGGAGCTGTTTTTT
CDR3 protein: CASSLQGSAIPGELFF

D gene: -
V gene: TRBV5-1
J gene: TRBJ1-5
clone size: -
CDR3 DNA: TGCGCCAGCAGCTTGGGCACAGGGAACAATCAGCCCCAGCATTTT
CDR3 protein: CASSLGTGNNQPQHF

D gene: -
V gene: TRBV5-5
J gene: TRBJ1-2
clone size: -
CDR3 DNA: TGTGCCAGCAGCTTAACAGGGCACTATGGCTACACCTTC
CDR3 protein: CASSLTGHYGYTF

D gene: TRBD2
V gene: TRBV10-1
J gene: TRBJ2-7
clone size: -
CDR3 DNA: TGCGCCAGCAGTGAGGGGGGGGGAGTCTACGAGCAGTACTTC
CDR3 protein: CASSEGGGVYEQYF

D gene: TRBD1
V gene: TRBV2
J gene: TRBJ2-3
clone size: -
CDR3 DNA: TGTGCCAGCAGTGTGAGGGGGAACGTTGTGGGACAGAGTACAGATACGCAGTATTTT
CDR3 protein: CASSVRGNVVGQSTDTQYF

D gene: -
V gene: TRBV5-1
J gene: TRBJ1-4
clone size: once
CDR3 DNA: TGCGCCAGCAGCGATGGTGGCAGGGAAGTGGATGAAAAACTGTTTTTT
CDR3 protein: CASSDGGREVDEKLFF

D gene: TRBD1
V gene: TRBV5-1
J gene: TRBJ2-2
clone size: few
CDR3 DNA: TGCGCCAGCAGCCGGACAGGGGCGAACACCGGGGAGCTGTTTTTT
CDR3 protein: CASSRTGANTGELFF